The subject of this entry is one TCR beta chain. The source of the sample is a study of neoadjuvant anti-PD-1 for oral cavity cancer. The repertoire was sequenced with immunoSEQ multiplex PCR; TCRdb's copy has only in-frame clones and lacks some. The table has some 15,000 clones, 71% seen once. Trimming took 6 bases from V and 5 from J, leaving 12 bases between them. Germline V gene sequence: CDR1 SGHTS, CDR2 YDEGEE. The CDR3 totals 13 residues. These newly diagnosed stage II-IVA oral cavity squamous cell carcinoma patients had no prior systemic or radiation treatment. The chain employs TRBV5-8 and TRBJ1-3; unclear D gene. The receptor comes from a person aged 40 to 85 with oral cavity squamous cell carcinoma. The material sequenced was PBMCs, taken before nivolumab (anti-PD-1) treatment. The CDR3 here is CASTLDRRNTIYF. Written as DNA, the CDR3 is TGTGCCAGCACCCTGGACCGGAGAAACACCATATATTTT.